The 8 T cell receptor beta chains below all came from one sample that was sequenced in a study of CD8 T cells in ankylosing spondylitis. TCRdb passed the 5' RACE reads through MiXCR, listing each CDR3 protein once. The table lists about 340,000 distinct CDR3 sequences, about 15% of them singletons. Sequenced sample: blood, either unsorted or a sorted T cell fraction (not recorded which). The receptors derive from a male donor with ankylosing spondylitis or in good health (not recorded which).

This clonotype was detected only a few times. The rearrangement uses TRBV20-1 and TRBJ2-5; D is undetermined. CDR1 is DFQATT and CDR2 is SNEGSKA in the germline V gene (reference sequence). CDR3 length: 11 residues. V was trimmed by 5 bases and J by 0 bases, leaving 4 bases between them. CDR3 nucleotide sequence: TGCAGTGCTGAGCACCAAGAGACCCAGTACTTC. Its translation: CSAEHQETQYF.

This clonotype turned up a few times. The J gene is TRBJ2-3, the V gene TRBV11-2; TRBD2 might be the D (5 bases). Germline V CDR1 and CDR2: SGHAT, FQNNGV. This CDR3 has 16 amino acids. Trimming removed 4 bases at V and 2 bases at J, with 16 bases between. This CDR3 reads CASSSGWNSDTDTQYF. Written as DNA, the CDR3 is TGTGCCAGCAGCTCCGGTTGGAATAGCGACACAGATACGCAGTATTTT.

The rearrangement uses TRBV11-2 and TRBJ2-7; TRBD1 might be the D (7 bases). V was shortened by 0 bases and J by 2 bases, with 14 bases between the two germline ends. Per the germline V gene, CDR1 is SGHAT and CDR2 is FQNNGV. This CDR3 contains 16 residues. CDR3 loop: CASSLDRGTVPYEQYF. In DNA, the CDR3 is TGTGCCAGCAGCTTAGATCGCGGGACAGTTCCCTACGAGCAGTACTTC.

V gene TRBV5-1 combines with J gene TRBJ1-6; D unresolved. The CDR3 consists of 14 residues. V lost 2 bases, J lost 6 bases, and 9 bases lay in between. CDR1 is SGHRS, CDR2 YFSETQ, per germline. CDR3 region: CASSFEPTNSPLHF. The CDR3 DNA follows: TGCGCCAGCAGCTTTGAACCGACTAATTCACCCCTCCACTTT.

This clonotype was seen a handful of times. The chain employs TRBV12-3 or TRBV12-4 and TRBJ2-4; D is unresolved. The CDR3 loop spans 16 amino acids. Trimming removed 3 bases at V and 0 bases at J, with 12 bases between. Here the CDR3 reads CASSFSGPLAKNIQYF. DNA of the CDR3: TGTGCCAGCAGTTTTTCAGGTCCCCTAGCCAAAAACATTCAGTACTTC.

This clonotype was detected many times. This chain uses TRBV7-2 with TRBJ1-1; D ambiguous. Trimming took 3 bases from V and 4 from J, leaving 6 bases between them. The CDR3 length is 12 residues. Germline CDR1 reads SGHTA; CDR2 reads FQGNSA. CDR3: CASSLQATEAFF. Written as DNA, the CDR3 is TGTGCCAGCAGCTTGCAGGCCACTGAAGCTTTCTTT.

This clonotype was seen only a few times. The chain carries TRBV12-3 or TRBV12-4 and TRBJ2-2; D not certain. V dropped 6 bases and J dropped 2 bases, with 4 bases sitting between them. This CDR3 has 12 amino acids. CDR3 nucleotide sequence: TGTGCCAGCAGGACAAACACCGGGGAGCTGTTTTTT. Protein: CASRTNTGELFF.

The rearrangement uses TRBV7-9 and TRBJ1-2; the match to TRBD1 covers 11 bases. The ends lost 5 bases at V and 4 bases at J; junction bases unmatched: 6. This CDR3 region has 15 residues. CDR1 SEHNR and CDR2 FQNEAQ come from the germline V gene (reference sequence). The CDR3 loop is CASSTGQGAFYGYTF. The CDR3, as DNA: TGTGCCAGCAGCACTGGACAGGGGGCCTTCTATGGCTACACCTTC.